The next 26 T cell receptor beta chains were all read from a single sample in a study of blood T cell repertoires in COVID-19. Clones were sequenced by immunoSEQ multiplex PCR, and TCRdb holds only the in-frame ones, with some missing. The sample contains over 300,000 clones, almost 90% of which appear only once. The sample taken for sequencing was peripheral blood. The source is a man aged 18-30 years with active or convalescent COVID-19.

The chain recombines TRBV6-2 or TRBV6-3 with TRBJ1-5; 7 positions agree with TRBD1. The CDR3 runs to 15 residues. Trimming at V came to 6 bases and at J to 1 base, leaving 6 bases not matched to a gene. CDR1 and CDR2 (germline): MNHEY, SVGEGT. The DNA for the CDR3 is TGTGCCAGCAGCCGGGACAGCTACAGCAATCAGCCCCAGCATTTT. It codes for CASSRDSYSNQPQHF.

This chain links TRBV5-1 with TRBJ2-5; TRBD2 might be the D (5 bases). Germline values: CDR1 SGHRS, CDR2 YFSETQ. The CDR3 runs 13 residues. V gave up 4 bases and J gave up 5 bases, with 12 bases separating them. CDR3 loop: CASSAGLDETQYF. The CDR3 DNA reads TGCGCCAGCAGCGCTGGACTGGATGAGACCCAGTACTTC.

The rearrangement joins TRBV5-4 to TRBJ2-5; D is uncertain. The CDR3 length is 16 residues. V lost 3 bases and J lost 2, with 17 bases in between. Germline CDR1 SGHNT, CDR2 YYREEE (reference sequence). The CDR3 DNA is TGTGCCAGCAGCTCGCGTTGGCGGAACCCTCAAGAGACCCAGTACTTC. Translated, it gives CASSSRWRNPQETQYF.

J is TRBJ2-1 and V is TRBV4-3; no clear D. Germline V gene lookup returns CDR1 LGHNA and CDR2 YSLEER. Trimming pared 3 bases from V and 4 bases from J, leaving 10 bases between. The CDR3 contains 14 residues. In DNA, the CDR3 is TGCGCCAGCAGCCACGAGAGGAGTTACAATGAGCAGTTCTTC. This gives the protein CASSHERSYNEQFF.

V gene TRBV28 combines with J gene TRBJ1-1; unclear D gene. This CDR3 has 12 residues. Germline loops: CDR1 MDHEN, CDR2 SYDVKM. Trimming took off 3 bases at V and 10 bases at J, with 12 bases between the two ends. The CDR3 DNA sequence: TGTGCCAGCAGTTTGCGAGAGTCAGGAGCTTTCTTT. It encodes CASSLRESGAFF.

CDR3 protein: CASSFGTGVEKLFF. In nucleotides, the CDR3 is TGTGCCAGCAGCTTTGGGACAGGGGTTGAAAAACTGTTTTTT. The chain couples TRBV7-9 to TRBJ1-4, with TRBD1 matching 10 bases. Trimming took 3 bases from V and 7 from J; bases not matched to a gene: 2. Germline-derived CDR1 and CDR2 are SEHNR and FQNEAQ (reference sequence). CDR3 length equals 14 residues.

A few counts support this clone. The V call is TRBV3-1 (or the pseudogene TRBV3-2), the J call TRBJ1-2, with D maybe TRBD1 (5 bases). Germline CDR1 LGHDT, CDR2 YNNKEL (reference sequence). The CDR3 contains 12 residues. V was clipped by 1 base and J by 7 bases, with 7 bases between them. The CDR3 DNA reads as TGTGCCAGCAGCCAAGGGGGGGTTGGCTACACCTTC. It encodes CASSQGGVGYTF.

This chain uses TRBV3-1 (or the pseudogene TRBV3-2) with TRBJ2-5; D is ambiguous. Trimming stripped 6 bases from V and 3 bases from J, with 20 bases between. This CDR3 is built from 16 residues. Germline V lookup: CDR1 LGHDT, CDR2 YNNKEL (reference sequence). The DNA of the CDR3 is TGTGCCAGCAGTCAACAAAATCAGTATGTAAAAGAGACCCAGTACTTC. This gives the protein CASSQQNQYVKETQYF.

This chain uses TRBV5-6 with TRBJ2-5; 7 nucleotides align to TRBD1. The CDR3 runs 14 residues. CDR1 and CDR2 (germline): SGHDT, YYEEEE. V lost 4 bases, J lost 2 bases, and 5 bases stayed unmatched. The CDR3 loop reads CASSMGQTQETQYF. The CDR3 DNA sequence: TGTGCCAGCAGCATGGGACAGACACAAGAGACCCAGTACTTC.

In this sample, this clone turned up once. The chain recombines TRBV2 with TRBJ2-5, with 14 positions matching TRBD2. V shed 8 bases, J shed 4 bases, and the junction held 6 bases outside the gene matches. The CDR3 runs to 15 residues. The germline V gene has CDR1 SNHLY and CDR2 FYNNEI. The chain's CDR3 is CASQTSGGARETQYF. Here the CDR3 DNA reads TGTGCCAGCCAGACTAGCGGGGGGGCCCGAGAGACCCAGTACTTC. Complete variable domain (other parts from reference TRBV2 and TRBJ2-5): EPEVTQTPSHQVTQMGQEVILRCVPISNHLYFYWYRQILGQKVEFLVSFYNNEISEKSEIFDDQFSVERPDGSNFTLKIRSTKLEDSAMYFCASQTSGGARETQYFGPGTRLLVL.

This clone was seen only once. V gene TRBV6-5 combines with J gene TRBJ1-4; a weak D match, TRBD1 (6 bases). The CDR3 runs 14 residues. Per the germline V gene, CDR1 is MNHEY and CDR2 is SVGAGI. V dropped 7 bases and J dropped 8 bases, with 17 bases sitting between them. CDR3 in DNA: TGTGCCAGCACTAACGGGGGGGGCAGGGAAAAACTGTTTTTT. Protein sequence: CASTNGGGREKLFF.

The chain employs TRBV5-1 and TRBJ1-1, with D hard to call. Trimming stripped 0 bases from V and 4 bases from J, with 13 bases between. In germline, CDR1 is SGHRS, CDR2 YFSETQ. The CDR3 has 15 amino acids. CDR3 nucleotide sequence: TGCGCCAGCAGCTTGGGAGCGGCCTGGGTCACTGAAGCTTTCTTT. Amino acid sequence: CASSLGAAWVTEAFF.

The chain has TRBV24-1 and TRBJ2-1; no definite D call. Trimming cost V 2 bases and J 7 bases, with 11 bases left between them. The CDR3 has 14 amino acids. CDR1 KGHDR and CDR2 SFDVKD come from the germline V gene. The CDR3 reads CATSDYELWNEQFF. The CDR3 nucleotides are TGTGCCACCAGTGATTATGAGTTATGGAATGAGCAGTTCTTC.

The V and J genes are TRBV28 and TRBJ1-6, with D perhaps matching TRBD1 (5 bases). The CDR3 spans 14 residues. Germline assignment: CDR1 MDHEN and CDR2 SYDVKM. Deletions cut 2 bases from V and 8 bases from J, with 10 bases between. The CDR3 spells CASSLTGTDSPLHF. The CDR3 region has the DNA TGTGCCAGCAGTTTAACAGGAACAGATTCACCCCTCCACTTT. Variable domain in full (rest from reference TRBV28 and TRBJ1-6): DVKVTQSSRYLVKRTGEKVFLECVQDMDHENMFWYRQDPGLGLRLIYFSYDVKMKEKGDIPEGYSVSREKKERFSLILESASTNQTSMYLCASSLTGTDSPLHFGNGTRLTVT.

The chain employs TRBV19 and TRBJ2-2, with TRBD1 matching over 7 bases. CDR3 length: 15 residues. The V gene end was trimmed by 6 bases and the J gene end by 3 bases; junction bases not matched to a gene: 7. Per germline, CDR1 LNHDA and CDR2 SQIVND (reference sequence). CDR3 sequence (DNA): TGTGCCAGTAGGACCGGGACAGAGTACACCGGGGAGCTGTTTTTT. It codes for CASRTGTEYTGELFF.

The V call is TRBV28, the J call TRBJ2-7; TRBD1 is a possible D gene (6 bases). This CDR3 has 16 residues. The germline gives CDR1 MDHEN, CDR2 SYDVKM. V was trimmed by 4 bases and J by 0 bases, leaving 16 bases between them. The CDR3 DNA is TGTGCCAGCAGTTCTCCCACGGACAGATTCTCCTACGAGCAGTACTTC. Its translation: CASSSPTDRFSYEQYF.

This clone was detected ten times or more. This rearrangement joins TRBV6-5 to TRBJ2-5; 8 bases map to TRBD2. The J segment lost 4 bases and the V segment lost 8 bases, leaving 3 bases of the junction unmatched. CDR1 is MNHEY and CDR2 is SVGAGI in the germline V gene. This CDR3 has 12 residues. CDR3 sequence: CASRLAGETQYF. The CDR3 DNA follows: TGTGCCAGCCGTCTAGCGGGAGAGACCCAGTACTTC.

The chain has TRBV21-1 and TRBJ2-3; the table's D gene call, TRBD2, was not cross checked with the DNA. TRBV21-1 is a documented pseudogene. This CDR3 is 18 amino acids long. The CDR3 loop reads CASSKALAGGSSTDTQYF. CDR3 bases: TGTGCCAGCAGCAAAGCCCTAGCGGGAGGATCTAGCACAGATACGCAGTATTTT.

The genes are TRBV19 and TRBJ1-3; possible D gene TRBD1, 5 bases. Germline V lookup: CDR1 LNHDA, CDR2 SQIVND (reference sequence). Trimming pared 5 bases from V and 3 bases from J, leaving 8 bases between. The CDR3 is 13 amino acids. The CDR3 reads CASSGDSGNTIYF. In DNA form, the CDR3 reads TGTGCCAGTAGTGGAGACAGTGGAAACACCATATATTTT.

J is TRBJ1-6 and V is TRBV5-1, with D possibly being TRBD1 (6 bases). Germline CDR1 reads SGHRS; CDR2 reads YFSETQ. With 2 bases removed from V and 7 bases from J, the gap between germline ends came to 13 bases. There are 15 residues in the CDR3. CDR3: CASSLDGQTNSPLHF. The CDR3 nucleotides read TGCGCCAGCAGCTTAGACGGACAGACAAATTCACCCCTCCACTTT.

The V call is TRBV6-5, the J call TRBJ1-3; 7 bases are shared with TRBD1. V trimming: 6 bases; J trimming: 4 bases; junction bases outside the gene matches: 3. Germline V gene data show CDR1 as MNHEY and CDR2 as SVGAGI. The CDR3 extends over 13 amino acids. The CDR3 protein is CASSDRAGNTIYF. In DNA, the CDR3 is TGTGCCAGCAGCGACAGGGCAGGAAACACCATATATTTT.

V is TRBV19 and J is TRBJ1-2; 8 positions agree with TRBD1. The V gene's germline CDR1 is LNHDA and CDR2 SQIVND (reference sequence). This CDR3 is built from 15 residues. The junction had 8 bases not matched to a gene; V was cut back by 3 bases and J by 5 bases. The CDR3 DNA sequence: TGTGCCAGTAGTATTGGTGCAGGGGGCTGGTATGGCTACACCTTC. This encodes CASSIGAGGWYGYTF.

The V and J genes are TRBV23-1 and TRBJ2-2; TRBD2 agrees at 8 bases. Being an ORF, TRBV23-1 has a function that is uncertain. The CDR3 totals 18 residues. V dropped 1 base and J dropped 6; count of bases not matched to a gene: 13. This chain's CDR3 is CASSQFGDRTSFSGELFF. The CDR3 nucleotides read TGCGCCAGCAGTCAATTTGGAGACCGGACTAGCTTTTCCGGGGAGCTGTTTTTT.

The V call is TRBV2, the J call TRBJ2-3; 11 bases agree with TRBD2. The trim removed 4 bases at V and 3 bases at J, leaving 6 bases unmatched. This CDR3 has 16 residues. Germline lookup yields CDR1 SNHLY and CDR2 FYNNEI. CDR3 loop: CASSALAGGKTDTQYF. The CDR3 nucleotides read TGTGCCAGCAGTGCCCTAGCGGGGGGCAAGACAGATACGCAGTATTTT.

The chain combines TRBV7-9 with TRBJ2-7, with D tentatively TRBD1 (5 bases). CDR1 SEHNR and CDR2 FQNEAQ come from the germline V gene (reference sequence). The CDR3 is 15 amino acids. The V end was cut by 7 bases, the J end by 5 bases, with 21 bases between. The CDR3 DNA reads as TGTGCCAGCACCGAAGTAGAACCAGGGTCCAACGAGCAGTACTTC. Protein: CASTEVEPGSNEQYF. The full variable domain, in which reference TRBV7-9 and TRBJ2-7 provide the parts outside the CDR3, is DTGVSQNPRHKITKRGQNVTFRCDPISEHNRLYWYRQTLGQGPEFLTYFQNEAQLEKSRLLSDRFSAERPKGSFSTLEIQRTEQGDSAMYLCASTEVEPGSNEQYFGPGTRLTVT.

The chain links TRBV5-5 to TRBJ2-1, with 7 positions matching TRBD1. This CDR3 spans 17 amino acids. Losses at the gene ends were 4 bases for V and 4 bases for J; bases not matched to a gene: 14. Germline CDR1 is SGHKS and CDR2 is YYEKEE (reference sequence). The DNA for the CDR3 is TGTGCCAGCAGCACAGTTCCGGGACAGCAGCTTTACAATGAGCAGTTCTTC. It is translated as CASSTVPGQQLYNEQFF.